One and the same sample provided the 7 T cell receptor delta chains below, sequenced in a study of gamma-delta chains in newborns, infants, children. TCRdb re-identified clones in the reads via CATT. The top ten clones hold 11% of a sample with more than 3,000 delta-chain clones, about 10% of them seen once. Sequenced sample: blood. These receptors were taken from a child who was a newborn, infant or young child, either healthy, febrile or measles-vaccinated (not recorded which).

Remarks on this clone: This sequence may be a read error, since a much larger clone differs from it by one base. This chain joins TRDV2 and TRDJ3; 12 bases align to TRDD3. CDR3 length equals 17 residues. Germline CDR1 reads GEAIGNYY; CDR2 reads EKD. DNA of the CDR3: TGTGCCTGTGACGTACTGGGGGATACCTGGGGCACCCGACAGATGTTTTTC. It specifies CACDVLGDTWGTRQMFF.

A word on this clone: At one end the junction does not follow the germline gene, possibly because of a read error. The rearrangement uses TRDV2 and TRDJ1; 8 bases map to TRDD3. The J gene is absent in TCRdb and was assigned here via DNA matching to germline. The CDR3 totals 14 residues. Germline V lookup: CDR1 GEAIGNYY, CDR2 EKD. Here the CDR3 DNA reads TGTGCCGGTGACGGACTGGGGGACACCGATAAACTCATCTTT. Its translation: CAGDGLGDTDKLIF.

This clone was seen only a few times. The chain joins TRDV1 to TRDJ1; possible D gene TRDD2, 6 bases. Germline assignment: CDR1 TSWWSYY and CDR2 QGS. This CDR3 spans 18 amino acids. Trimming removed 3 bases from V and 0 bases from J, with 20 bases in between. CDR3 sequence: CALGDESYPRTYTDKLIF. The CDR3 DNA is TGTGCTCTTGGGGACGAATCCTACCCCAGGACGTACACCGATAAACTCATCTTT.

To note about this clone: Translating this DNA gives a protein that differs at residue 13 from the TCRdb one, which belongs to a much larger clone; a read error is likely, and the protein shown is this translation. The V call is TRDV2, the J call TRDJ2, with 10 bases that match TRDD3. CDR3 length: 16 residues. The germline CDR1 and CDR2 sequences are GEAIGNYY and EKD. CDR3 loop: CACDTVGDTLTARLFF. In nucleotides, the CDR3 is TGTGCCTGTGACACCGTGGGGGATACTTTGACAGCACGACTCTTCTTT.

A note on this clone: A much larger clone sits a single nucleotide away, making a read error possible. The rearrangement uses TRDV2 and TRDJ3; 7 nucleotides match TRDD3. Germline lookup yields CDR1 GEAIGNYY and CDR2 EKD. V was clipped by 5 bases and J by 1 base; unmatched bases: 10. This CDR3 is built from 18 residues. Written as DNA, the CDR3 is TGTGCCTGTGTCTTGACTGGGGACCCGTCCTGGGACACCCGACAGATGTTTTTC. Protein sequence: CACVLTGDPSWDTRQMFF.

This clone is labeled large. The chain links TRDV2 to TRDJ3; 11 bases agree with TRDD3. The germline V gene has CDR1 GEAIGNYY and CDR2 EKD. V was clipped by 3 bases and J by 0 bases; unmatched bases: 6. The CDR3 covers 19 residues. The CDR3 spells CACDGLGDTSSWDTRQMFF. The CDR3 DNA is TGTGCCTGTGACGGGCTGGGGGATACAAGCTCCTGGGACACCCGACAGATGTTTTTC.

This rearrangement joins TRDV2 to TRDJ3; 7 nucleotides align to TRDD3. TCRdb leaves out the J gene; it was filled in here by matching the DNA to germline. J lost 0 bases, V lost 0 bases, and 7 bases had no gene match. Germline CDR1 GEAIGNYY, CDR2 EKD. The CDR3 loop spans 19 amino acids. CDR3 loop: CACDTGDKNGSWDTRQMFF. The CDR3 DNA reads as TGTGCCTGTGACACCGGGGATAAGAACGGCTCCTGGGACACCCGACAGATGTTTTTC.